A selection of T cell receptor beta chains follows, all from one sample in a study of blood T cell repertoires in COVID-19. Sequencing was performed with immunoSEQ multiplex PCR; in TCRdb, only in-frame clones are kept and a portion is missing. Among 50,000 to 55,000 clones listed, about nine tenths were seen once. Sequencing was performed on peripheral blood. The receptors come from a man older than 75 with acute or convalescent COVID-19. Each CDR3 is given with its conserved first and last residue. D genes are given only for firm matches. Only some rows state a clone size, as once, few, many or a class for expanded clones.

-	-	TRBV7-8	TRBJ2-1	CASRRGSSYNEQFF	TGTGCCAGCAGGCGGGGTAGCTCCTACAATGAGCAGTTCTTC
-	TRBD2	TRBV18	TRBJ2-1	CASSPTSGEPHYNEQFF	TGTGCCAGCTCACCGACTAGCGGGGAACCCCACTACAATGAGCAGTTCTTC
-	-	TRBV29-1	TRBJ1-1	CSPREVNTEAFF	TGCAGCCCCAGGGAGGTGAATACTGAAGCTTTCTTT
-	-	TRBV6-2/TRBV6-3	TRBJ1-6	CASSYSILGAVNSPLHF	TGTGCCAGCAGTTACTCGATTCTTGGGGCCGTAAATTCACCCCTCCACTTT
-	TRBD1	TRBV6-6	TRBJ1-5	CASSPHGQGGKWRNQPQHF	TGTGCCAGCAGTCCTCACGGACAGGGAGGGAAATGGCGCAATCAGCCCCAGCATTTT
-	TRBD2	TRBV19	TRBJ2-5	CASSKLAGGRETQYF	TGTGCCAGTAGTAAGCTAGCGGGGGGGCGAGAGACCCAGTACTTC
few	TRBD2	TRBV19	TRBJ2-5	CASSRLAGGPVETQYF	TGTGCCAGTAGTAGACTAGCGGGGGGGCCAGTTGAGACCCAGTACTTC
-	-	TRBV5-1	TRBJ2-1	CASSLRQVSNLFYNEQFF	TGCGCCAGCAGCTTGCGACAGGTTTCTAACCTTTTTTACAATGAGCAGTTCTTC
-	-	TRBV29-1	TRBJ2-7	CSVVTIEQYF	TGCAGCGTTGTGACTATCGAGCAGTACTTC
-	TRBD2	TRBV27	TRBJ2-3	CASAFRTSGGGTQYF	TGTGCCAGCGCCTTTCGGACTAGCGGGGGAGGTACGCAGTATTTT
-	TRBD1	TRBV5-1	TRBJ2-7	CASQTGTNEQYF	TGCGCCTCACAGACAGGGACCAACGAGCAGTACTTC
-	TRBD1	TRBV5-1	TRBJ1-5	CASSPTGFNQPQHF	TGCGCCAGCAGCCCGACAGGGTTCAATCAGCCCCAGCATTTT
few	-	TRBV29-1	TRBJ1-1	CSGQPGMNTEAFF	TGCAGCGGCCAGCCGGGTATGAACACTGAAGCTTTCTTT
-	TRBD1	TRBV4-3	TRBJ2-1	CASSQATPGQLKGGSYNEQFF	TGCGCCAGCAGCCAGGCAACCCCGGGACAGCTAAAAGGGGGCTCCTACAATGAGCAGTTCTTC
-	TRBD1	TRBV19	TRBJ2-7	CATSQDRVVGEQYF	TGTGCCACCTCCCAGGACAGGGTGGTGGGGGAGCAGTACTTC
-	TRBD1	TRBV4-1	TRBJ2-2	CASSPDRAKANTGELFF	TGCGCCAGCAGCCCGGACAGGGCCAAGGCGAACACCGGGGAGCTGTTTTTT
-	TRBD2	TRBV7-9	TRBJ2-3	CASSLDSLAGRTQYF	TGTGCCAGCAGCTTAGATTCCCTAGCGGGGCGGACGCAGTATTTT